This entry is about one T cell receptor (beta chain). It lacks a known antigen. No qualities accompany the bases; no much larger clone lies one base away. These data originate in a study of blood T cell repertoires in COVID-19 (dated by TCRdb to about 2020). In the study overall: The collaborator samples originated in the United States, Italy and Spain and spanned the acute and convalescent phases of COVID-19. The prospective study material was composed of cDNA or gDNA derived from T cells, B-cell-depleted T cells, or PBMCs. The dataset comprised deeply sampled blood TCRbeta repertoires from subjects exposed to, actively infected with, or recovered from COVID-19. The repertoires were released in a freely available public database intended as a resource for research on the immune response to SARS-CoV-2. The samples were drawn from the first 160 participants of the ongoing ImmuneRACE study and from over a thousand subjects provided by 6 global collaborators. Sample metadata almost always included a de-identified subject ID, COVID-19 status, age in years and sex. HLA class I and class II types, where available, came from metadata supplied by the sample provider rather than from assay-based typing. Overall study results and their limits: The amount of clinical and demographic metadata varied by source and participant and was provided uncurated.

According to the germline V gene (reference sequence), CDR1 reads MNHNY and CDR2 reads SVGAGI. The trim is 6 bases for V and 0 bases for J, with a gap of 8 bases between the germline ends. The CDR3 numbers 14 residues from cysteine through phenylalanine. The entry retains the CDR3 DNA only, 42 bases that are in frame from base 1. Collaborating institutions collected whole blood in K2EDTA tubes following their own protocols. For TCRbeta analysis, collaborators shipped samples as frozen whole blood, isolated PBMCs, or DNA extracted from either of those sample types. TCRbeta CDR3 regions were amplified from genomic DNA by means of the immunoSEQ Assay, a bias-controlled multiplex PCR. The study's processing was this. The number of nucleated cells in each sample was estimated from the amplification of reference gene primers within the assay. Sequence reads were collapsed and filtered to measure the absolute abundance of every unique TCRbeta CDR3 rearrangement. For each sample, productive Simpson clonality was calculated by taking the square root of Simpson's diversity index across productive rearrangements. Entries here come from immuneACCESS through TCRdb and include only in-frame sequences with V and J called. Some clones fail to appear in such tables; in the studies checked, an unresolved V gene covers under half of the shortfall, and the cause of the remainder is unknown. V and J calls plus clone size are reproduced from that table; the DNA served to infer D and trimming. This sample gives about 210,000 clones in total; 80% of them show up just once. The ten largest clones add up to around 13% of the sample.

This clonotype was sampled from a human donor in a cohort sampled during active COVID-19. This chain joins TRBV6-6 to TRBJ1-4; TRBD1 is a weak D gene call, 6 bases matching. Input material: peripheral blood. The DNA is TGTGCCAGCAGCGGGACAACAACTAATGAAAAACTGTTTTTT. It specifies CASSGTTTNEKLFF.